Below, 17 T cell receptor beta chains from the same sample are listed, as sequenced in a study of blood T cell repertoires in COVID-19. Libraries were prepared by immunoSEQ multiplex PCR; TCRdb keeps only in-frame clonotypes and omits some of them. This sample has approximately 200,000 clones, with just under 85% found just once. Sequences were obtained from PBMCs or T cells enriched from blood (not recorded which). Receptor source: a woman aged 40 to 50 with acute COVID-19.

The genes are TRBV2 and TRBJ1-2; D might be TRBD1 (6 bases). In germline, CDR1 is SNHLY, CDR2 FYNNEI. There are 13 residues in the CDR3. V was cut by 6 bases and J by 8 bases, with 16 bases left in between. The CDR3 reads CASRRTDFGGYTF. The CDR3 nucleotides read TGTGCCAGCAGACGGACAGATTTCGGGGGCTACACCTTC.

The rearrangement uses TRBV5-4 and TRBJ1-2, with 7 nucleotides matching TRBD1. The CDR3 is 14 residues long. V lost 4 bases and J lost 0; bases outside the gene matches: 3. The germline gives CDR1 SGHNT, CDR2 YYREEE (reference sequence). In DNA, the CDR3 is TGTGCCAGCAGCCAGGGACAGACTAACTATGGCTACACCTTC. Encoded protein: CASSQGQTNYGYTF.

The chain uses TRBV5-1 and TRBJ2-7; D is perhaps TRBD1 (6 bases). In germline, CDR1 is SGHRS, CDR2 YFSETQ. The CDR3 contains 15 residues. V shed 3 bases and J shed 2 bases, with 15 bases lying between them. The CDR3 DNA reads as TGCGCCAGCAGCTCAAGGGGACACTATGCCTACGAGCAGTACTTC. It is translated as CASSSRGHYAYEQYF.

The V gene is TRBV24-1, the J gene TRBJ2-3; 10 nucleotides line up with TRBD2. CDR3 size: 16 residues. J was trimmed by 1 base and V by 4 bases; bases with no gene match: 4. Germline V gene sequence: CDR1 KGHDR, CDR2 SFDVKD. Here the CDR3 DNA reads TGTGCCACCAGTGACCCACTAGCGGGGCGCACAGATACGCAGTATTTT. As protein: CATSDPLAGRTDTQYF.

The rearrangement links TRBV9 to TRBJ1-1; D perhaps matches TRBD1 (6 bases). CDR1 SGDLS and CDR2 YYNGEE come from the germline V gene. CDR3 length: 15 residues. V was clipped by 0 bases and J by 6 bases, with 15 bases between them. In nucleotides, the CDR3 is TGTGCCAGCAGCGTAGTTCTGGGGGCAGCGGCTGAAGCTTTCTTT. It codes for CASSVVLGAAAEAFF.

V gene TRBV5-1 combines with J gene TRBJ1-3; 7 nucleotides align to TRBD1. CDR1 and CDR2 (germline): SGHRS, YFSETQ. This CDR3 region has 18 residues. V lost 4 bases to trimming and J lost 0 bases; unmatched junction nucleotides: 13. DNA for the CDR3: TGCGCCAGCAGCCTACTTCGGCTAGGGACAGCCTCTGGAAACACCATATATTTT. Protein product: CASSLLRLGTASGNTIYF.

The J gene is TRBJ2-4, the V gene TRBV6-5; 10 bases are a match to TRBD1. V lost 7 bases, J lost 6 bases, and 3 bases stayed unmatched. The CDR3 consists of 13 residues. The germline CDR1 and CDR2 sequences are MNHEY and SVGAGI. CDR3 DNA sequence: TGTGCCAGCATGGGGACAGGGGTAAACATTCAGTACTTC. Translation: CASMGTGVNIQYF.

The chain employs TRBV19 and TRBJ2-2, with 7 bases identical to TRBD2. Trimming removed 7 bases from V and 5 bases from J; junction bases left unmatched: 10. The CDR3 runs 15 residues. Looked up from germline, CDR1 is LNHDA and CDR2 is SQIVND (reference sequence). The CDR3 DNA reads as TGTGCCAGTAAGGGCGGGGGAGTACGGACCGGGGAGCTGTTTTTT. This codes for CASKGGGVRTGELFF.

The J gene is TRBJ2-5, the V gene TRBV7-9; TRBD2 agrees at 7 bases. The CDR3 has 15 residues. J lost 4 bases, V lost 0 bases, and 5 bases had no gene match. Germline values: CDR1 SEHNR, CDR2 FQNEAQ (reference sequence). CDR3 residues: CASSLASGGGETQYF. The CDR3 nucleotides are TGTGCCAGCAGCTTAGCCTCGGGGGGAGGAGAGACCCAGTACTTC.

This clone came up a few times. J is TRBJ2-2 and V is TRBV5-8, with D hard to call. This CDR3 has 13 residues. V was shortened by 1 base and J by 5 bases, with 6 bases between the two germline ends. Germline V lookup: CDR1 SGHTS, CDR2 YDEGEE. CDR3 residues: CASSLSRTGELFF. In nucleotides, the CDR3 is TGTGCCAGCAGCTTGTCTCGGACCGGGGAGCTGTTTTTT. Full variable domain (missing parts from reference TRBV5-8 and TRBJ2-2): EAGVTQSPTHLIKTRGQQATLRCSPISGHTSVYWYQQALGLGLQFLLWYDEGEERNRGNFPPRFSGRQFPNYSSELNVNALELEDSALYLCASSLSRTGELFFGEGSRLTVL.

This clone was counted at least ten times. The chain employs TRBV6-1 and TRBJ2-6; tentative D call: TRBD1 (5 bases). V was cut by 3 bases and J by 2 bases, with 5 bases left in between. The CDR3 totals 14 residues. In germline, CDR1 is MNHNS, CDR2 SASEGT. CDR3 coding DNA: TGTGCCAGCAGTGAGACAGCTGGGGCCAACGTCCTGACTTTC. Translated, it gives CASSETAGANVLTF.

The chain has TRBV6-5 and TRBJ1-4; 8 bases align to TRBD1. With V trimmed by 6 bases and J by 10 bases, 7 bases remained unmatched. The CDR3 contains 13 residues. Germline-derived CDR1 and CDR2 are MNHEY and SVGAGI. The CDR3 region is CASSSARGRKLFF. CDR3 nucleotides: TGTGCCAGCAGCTCCGCCAGGGGGCGAAAACTGTTTTTT.

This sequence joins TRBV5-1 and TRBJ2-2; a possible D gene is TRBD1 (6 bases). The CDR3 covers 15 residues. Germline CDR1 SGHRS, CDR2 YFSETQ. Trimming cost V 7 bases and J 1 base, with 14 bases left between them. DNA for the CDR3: TGCGCCAGCGGGCAGGGACATCTGAACACCGGGGAGCTGTTTTTT. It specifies CASGQGHLNTGELFF.

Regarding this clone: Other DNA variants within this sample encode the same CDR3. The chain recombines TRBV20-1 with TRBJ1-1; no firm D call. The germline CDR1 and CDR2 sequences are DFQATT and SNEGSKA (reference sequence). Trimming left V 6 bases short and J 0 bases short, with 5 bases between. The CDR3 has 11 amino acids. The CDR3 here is CSAIMNTEAFF. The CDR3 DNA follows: TGCAGTGCAATTATGAACACTGAAGCTTTCTTT.

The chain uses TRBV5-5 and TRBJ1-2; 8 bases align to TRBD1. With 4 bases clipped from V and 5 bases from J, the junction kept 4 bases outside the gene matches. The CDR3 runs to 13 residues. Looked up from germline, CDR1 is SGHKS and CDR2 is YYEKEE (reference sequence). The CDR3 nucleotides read TGTGCCAGCAGCCCCTGGACAGGGTATGGCTACACCTTC. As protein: CASSPWTGYGYTF.

In DNA form, the CDR3 reads TGTGCCAGCAGCTCGCGACAGGGAAACTATGGCTACACCTTC. This encodes CASSSRQGNYGYTF. The V gene is TRBV11-2, the J gene TRBJ1-2, with 7 bases that match TRBD1. J was trimmed by 2 bases and V by 4 bases; bases with no gene match: 4. Per germline, CDR1 SGHAT and CDR2 FQNNGV. The CDR3 is 14 amino acids.

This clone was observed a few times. The CDR3: CASSQDLDRGGGELFF. Here the CDR3 DNA reads TGTGCCAGCAGCCAAGATTTAGATAGGGGAGGGGGGGAGCTGTTTTTT. This chain uses TRBV4-2 with TRBJ2-2, with 7 bases aligning to TRBD2. This CDR3 is built from 16 residues. Per the germline V gene, CDR1 is LGHNA and CDR2 is YNFKEQ. With 0 bases clipped from V and 8 bases from J, the junction kept 9 bases outside the gene matches.